This T cell receptor beta chain derives from a study of beta chain features in type 1 diabetes (dated by TCRdb to the late 2010s). Some background on the complete study: Patients and healthy donors did not differ in mean age, gender distribution, total cell number or subset yield. Across all samples, around 100 million sorted cells were examined, and cell number per subset correlated strongly with RNA yield. The study compared the TCRB repertoires of sorted circulating CD4+ T cell subsets in recently diagnosed type 1 diabetes patients with those in matched healthy donors. Naive and central memory subsets were obtained from all 30 or so donors, but regulatory and stem cell-like memory subsets were isolated from only 8 patients and roughly 8 healthy donors. Study-wide findings and limitations: PCR may preferentially amplify shorter templates, but because patient and control samples were amplified and corrected together, any resulting skew would affect both groups equally. Naive, central memory and regulatory TCRB repertoires appeared to be more alike among patients than among healthy donors. In all four CD4+ subsets, TCRB CDR3 length was moderately but significantly shorter in type 1 diabetes patients. Because cDNA rather than genomic DNA was sequenced, highly expressing activated cells could have been over-represented, although no difference in activation and CD3 levels was found between groups. Because the HLA sub-analyses included only small numbers of individuals, any influence of HLA type on TCRB rearrangement was left unresolved. Patients with type 1 diabetes made fewer insertions and deleted more nucleotides at VDJ recombination sites, implying thymic rearrangement abnormalities.

CDR1 and CDR2 (SGHTA, FQGNSA) derive from the germline V gene. Relative to germline, V is 2 bases shorter and J is 5 bases shorter, with 13 bases between their ends. There are 14 amino acids in the CDR3, from cysteine to phenylalanine inclusive. The entry retains the CDR3 DNA only, 42 bases that are in frame from base 1. All of the isolated RNA was reverse transcribed with the High Capacity cDNA Reverse Transcription Kit, so expressed TCRB transcripts were sequenced. Deep immunoSEQ sequencing was performed on naive, central memory and regulatory T cell samples, with an average of roughly 3.5 million total reads per sample. After sorted cells were lysed in RLT buffer, RNA was extracted with DNase-treated RNeasy Micro or Mini kits, with the choice depending on cell number. Each cell subset was processed separately to prevent cross-contamination, with patient and healthy donor samples processed together. The immunoSEQ multiplex PCR was used to amplify TCRB sequences from cDNA, yielding 87-bp fragments that span the CDR3 region. Sequencing of the amplicons was performed on the Illumina HiSeq platform. The paper's processing steps were these. PCR bias was corrected computationally using synthetic template baselines, and reads within Hamming distance 2 were collapsed, with unmergeable singletons discarded. Reads were aligned against IMGT to assign V, D and J genes, CDR3 length and insertions or deletions at six rearrangement sites. Within each subset, clonotype counts were normalized to sorted cell number, after which true diversity and Gini coefficients were computed with the tcR R package. The overlap coefficient, calculated on TCRB nucleotide sequences, was used to quantify repertoire sharing. Out-of-frame TCRB sequences from naive cells were analyzed as a proxy for the pre-selection repertoire. TCRdb mirrors the immuneACCESS table, restricted to in-frame sequences. Some clones are absent from its copies; in checked studies, under half trace to an unresolved V gene, and the reason for the others is unknown. The V and J calls and clone size are taken from that table; D and trimming were inferred from the DNA. The sample table lists approximately 300,000 clones, 11% of them with a count of one. Of the sample, 0.015% is held by the ten largest clones.

As to this clone: Its antigen target is currently unknown. Per-nucleotide qualities are absent, and no much larger clonotype sits a single base away.

A single peripheral blood draw of around 0.11 L on average was collected from each donor into heparinised tubes. A BD FACSAria II and a panel including CD45RO, CCR7, CD25, CD127, CD95 and CD27 were used to sort naive, central memory, regulatory and stem cell-like memory CD4+ T cells. A purity above 95% was achieved for all sorted populations. PBMCs were separated immediately by Lymphoprep density gradient centrifugation and were stained directly, without being cultured. So that batch effects would be minimized, each experiment stained and sorted samples in pairs, pairing one healthy donor with one patient.

This receptor was obtained from a woman younger than 45 in good health. Input material: naive CD4+ T cells from blood. The sample's cell subset or site label is to be understood as: true naive CD4+ T cells. The sequence is built from TRBV7-2 and TRBJ2-7; matching of 5 bases hints at TRBD2 as the D gene. The bases read TGTGCCAGCAGCTTAAGCCCGCGGGTGGACGAGCAGTACTTC. Its protein is CASSLSPRVDEQYF. The CDR3 plus the reference TRBV7-2 and TRBJ2-7 genes for the other parts give the full variable domain: GAGVSQSPSNKVTEKGKDVELRCDPISGHTALYWYRQSLGQGLEFLIYFQGNSAPDKSGLPSDRFSAERTGGSVSTLTIQRTQQEDSAVYLCASSLSPRVDEQYFGPGTRLTVT.